The source of this T cell receptor beta chain is a study of blood T cell repertoires in COVID-19. Turning to the study itself: Sources were T cells, B-cell-depleted T cells, or PBMCs; the material itself was cDNA or gDNA.

Profiled with immunoSEQ multiplex PCR; TCRdb holds only in-frame clones, not every one. This sample has approximately 220,000 clones, with around 81% found just once. CDR3 length: 13 residues. V shed 6 bases, J shed 5 bases, and the junction held 7 bases outside the gene matches. This clone occurred many times. The chain is built from TRBV5-3 and TRBJ1-1, with TRBD1 identical over 7 bases. TRBV5-3 is marked as an open reading frame, function uncertain. This TCR was sampled from a woman in her 40s with acute COVID-19. The specimen was PBMCs or T cells enriched from blood (not recorded which). The CDR3 DNA is TGTGCCAGAACAAGGGACAGATGGACTGAAGCTTTCTTT. This codes for CARTRDRWTEAFF.